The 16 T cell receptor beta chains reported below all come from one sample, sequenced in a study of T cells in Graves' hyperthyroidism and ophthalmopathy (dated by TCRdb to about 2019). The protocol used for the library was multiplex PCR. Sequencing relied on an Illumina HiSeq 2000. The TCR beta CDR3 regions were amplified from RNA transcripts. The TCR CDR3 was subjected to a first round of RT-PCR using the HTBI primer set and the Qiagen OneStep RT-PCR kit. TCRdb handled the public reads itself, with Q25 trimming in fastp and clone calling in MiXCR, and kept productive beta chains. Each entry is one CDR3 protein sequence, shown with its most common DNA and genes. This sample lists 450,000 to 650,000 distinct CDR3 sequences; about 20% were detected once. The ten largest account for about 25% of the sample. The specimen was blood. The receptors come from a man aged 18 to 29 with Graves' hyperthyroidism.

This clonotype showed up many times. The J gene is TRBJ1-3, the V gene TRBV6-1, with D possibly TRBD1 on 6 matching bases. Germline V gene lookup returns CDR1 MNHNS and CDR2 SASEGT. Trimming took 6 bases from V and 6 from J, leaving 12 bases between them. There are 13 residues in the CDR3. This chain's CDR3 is CASSLRGENTIYF. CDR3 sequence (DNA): TGTGCCAGCAGCCTCAGGGGCGAAAACACCATATATTTT.

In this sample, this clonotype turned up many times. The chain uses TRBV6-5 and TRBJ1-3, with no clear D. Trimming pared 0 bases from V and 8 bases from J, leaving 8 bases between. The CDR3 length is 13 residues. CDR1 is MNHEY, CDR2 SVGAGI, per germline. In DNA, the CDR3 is TGTGCCAGCAGTTACTCGAGGAGGGACACCATATATTTT. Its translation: CASSYSRRDTIYF.

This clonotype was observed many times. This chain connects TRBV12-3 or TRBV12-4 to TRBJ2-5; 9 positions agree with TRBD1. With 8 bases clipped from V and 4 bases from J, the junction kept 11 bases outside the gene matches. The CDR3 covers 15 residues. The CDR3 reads CASGPPDRGRETQYF. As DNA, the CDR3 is TGTGCCAGCGGACCCCCGGACAGGGGCCGAGAGACCCAGTACTTC.

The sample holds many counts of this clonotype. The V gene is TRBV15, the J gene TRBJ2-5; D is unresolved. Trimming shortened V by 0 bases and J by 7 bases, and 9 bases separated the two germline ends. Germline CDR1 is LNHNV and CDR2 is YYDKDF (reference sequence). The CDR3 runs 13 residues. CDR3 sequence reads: CATSRDGIGTQYF. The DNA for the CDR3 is TGTGCCACCAGCAGAGATGGGATCGGGACCCAGTACTTC. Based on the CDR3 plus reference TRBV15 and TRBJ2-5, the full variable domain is DAMVIQNPRYQVTQFGKPVTLSCSQTLNHNVMYWYQQKSSQAPKLLFHYYDKDFNNEADTPDNFQSRRPNTSFCFLDIRSPGLGDTAMYLCATSRDGIGTQYFGPGTRLLVL.

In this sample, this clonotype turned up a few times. The CDR3 nucleotides are TGCGCCAGCAGTGAGGGGGCTAATCAGCCCCAGCATTTT. It specifies CASSEGANQPQHF. The rearrangement uses TRBV10-2 and TRBJ1-5; TRBD1 is a possible D gene (5 bases). V gave up 2 bases and J gave up 4 bases, with 6 bases separating them. The CDR3 consists of 13 residues. Per germline, CDR1 WSHSY and CDR2 SAAADI.

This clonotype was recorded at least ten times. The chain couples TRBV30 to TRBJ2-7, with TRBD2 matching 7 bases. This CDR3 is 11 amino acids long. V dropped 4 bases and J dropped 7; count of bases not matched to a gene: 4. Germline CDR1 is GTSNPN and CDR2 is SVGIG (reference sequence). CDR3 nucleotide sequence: TGTGCCTGGACCGCCGGGGGGGAGCAGTACTTC. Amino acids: CAWTAGGEQYF.

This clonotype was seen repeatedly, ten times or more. CDR3 sequence: CSARGSPYEQYF. The CDR3, as DNA: TGCAGTGCTAGAGGCTCTCCCTACGAGCAGTACTTC. This chain uses TRBV20-1 with TRBJ2-7; D call uncertain. Germline lookup yields CDR1 DFQATT and CDR2 SNEGSKA (reference sequence). The germline V and J ends were trimmed by 1 base and 2 bases, with 6 bases remaining between them. The CDR3 has 12 amino acids.

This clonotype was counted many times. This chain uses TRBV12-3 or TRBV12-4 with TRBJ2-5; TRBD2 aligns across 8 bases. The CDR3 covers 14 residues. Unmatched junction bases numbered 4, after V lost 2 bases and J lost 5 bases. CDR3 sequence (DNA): TGTGCCAGCAGTTTACGTAGCGGGGCGGAGACCCAGTACTTC. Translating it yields CASSLRSGAETQYF.

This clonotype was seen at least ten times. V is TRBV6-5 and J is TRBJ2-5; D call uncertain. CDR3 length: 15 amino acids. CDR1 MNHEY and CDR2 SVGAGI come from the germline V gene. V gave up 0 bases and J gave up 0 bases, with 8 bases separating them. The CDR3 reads CASSYSTGYQETQYF. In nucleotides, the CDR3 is TGTGCCAGCAGTTACTCGACCGGGTACCAAGAGACCCAGTACTTC.

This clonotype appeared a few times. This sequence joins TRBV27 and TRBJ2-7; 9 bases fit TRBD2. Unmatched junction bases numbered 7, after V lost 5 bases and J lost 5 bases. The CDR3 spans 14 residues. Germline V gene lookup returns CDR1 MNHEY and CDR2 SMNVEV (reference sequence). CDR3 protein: CASSQVGLANEQYF. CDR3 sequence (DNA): TGTGCCAGCAGTCAAGTAGGACTAGCGAACGAGCAGTACTTC.

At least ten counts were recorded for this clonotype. The CDR3 nucleotides read TGTGCCAGCAGTTTGGGGATCGAGCAGTACTTC. Protein sequence: CASSLGIEQYF. This chain joins TRBV12-3 or TRBV12-4 and TRBJ2-7; no reliable D call. Trimming stripped 3 bases from V and 6 bases from J, with 6 bases between. This CDR3 comprises 11 residues.

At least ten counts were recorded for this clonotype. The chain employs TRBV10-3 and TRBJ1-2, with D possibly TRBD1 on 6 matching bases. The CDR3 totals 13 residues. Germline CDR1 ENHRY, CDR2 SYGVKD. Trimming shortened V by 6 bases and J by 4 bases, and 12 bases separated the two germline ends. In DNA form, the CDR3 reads TGTGCCATCAGCGACCAGGGGCCCTATGGCTACACCTTC. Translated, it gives CAISDQGPYGYTF.

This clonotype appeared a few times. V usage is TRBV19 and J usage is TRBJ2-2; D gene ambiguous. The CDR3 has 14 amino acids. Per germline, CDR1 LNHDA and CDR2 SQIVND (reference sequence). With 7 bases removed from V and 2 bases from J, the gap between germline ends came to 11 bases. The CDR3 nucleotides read TGTGCCAGTAACTTACGGGCCAACACCGGGGAGCTGTTTTTT. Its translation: CASNLRANTGELFF.

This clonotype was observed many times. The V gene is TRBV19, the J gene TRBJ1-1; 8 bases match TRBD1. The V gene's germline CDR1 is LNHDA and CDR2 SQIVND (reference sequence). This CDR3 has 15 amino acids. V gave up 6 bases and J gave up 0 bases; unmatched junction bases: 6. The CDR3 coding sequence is TGTGCCAGTAGGGGACAGACAGGGGTGAACACTGAAGCTTTCTTT. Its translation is CASRGQTGVNTEAFF.

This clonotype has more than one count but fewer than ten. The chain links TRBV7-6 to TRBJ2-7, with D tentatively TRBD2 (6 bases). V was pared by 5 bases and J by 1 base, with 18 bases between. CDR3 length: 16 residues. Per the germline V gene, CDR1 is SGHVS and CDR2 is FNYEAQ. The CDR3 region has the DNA TGTGCCAGCAGCCCAGCCGCTTGGGCGGGGTCCTACGAGCAGTACTTC. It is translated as CASSPAAWAGSYEQYF.

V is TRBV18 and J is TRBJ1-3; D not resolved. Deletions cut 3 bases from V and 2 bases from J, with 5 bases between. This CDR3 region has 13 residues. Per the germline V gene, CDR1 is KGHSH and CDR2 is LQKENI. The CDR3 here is CASSPSTGNTIYF. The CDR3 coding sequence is TGTGCCAGCTCACCCTCGACTGGAAACACCATATATTTT.